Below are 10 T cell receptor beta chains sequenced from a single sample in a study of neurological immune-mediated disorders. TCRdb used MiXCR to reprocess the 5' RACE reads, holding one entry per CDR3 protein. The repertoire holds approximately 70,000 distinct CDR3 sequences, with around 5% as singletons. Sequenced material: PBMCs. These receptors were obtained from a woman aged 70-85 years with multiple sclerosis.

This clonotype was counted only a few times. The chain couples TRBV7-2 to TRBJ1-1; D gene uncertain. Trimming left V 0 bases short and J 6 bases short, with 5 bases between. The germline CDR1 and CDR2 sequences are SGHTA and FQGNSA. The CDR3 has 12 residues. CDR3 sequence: CASSLAPAEAFF. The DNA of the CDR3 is TGTGCCAGCAGCTTAGCGCCAGCTGAAGCTTTCTTT. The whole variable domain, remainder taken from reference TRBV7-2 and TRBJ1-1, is GAGVSQSPSNKVTEKGKDVELRCDPISGHTALYWYRQSLGQGLEFLIYFQGNSAPDKSGLPSDRFSAERTGGSVSTLTIQRTQQEDSAVYLCASSLAPAEAFFGQGTRLTVV.

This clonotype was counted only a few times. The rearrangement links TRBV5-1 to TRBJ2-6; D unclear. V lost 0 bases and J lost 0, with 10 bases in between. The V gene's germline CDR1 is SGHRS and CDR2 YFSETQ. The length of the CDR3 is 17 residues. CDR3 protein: CASSLGHDISGANVLTF. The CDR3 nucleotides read TGCGCCAGCAGCTTGGGACACGACATCTCTGGGGCCAACGTCCTGACTTTC. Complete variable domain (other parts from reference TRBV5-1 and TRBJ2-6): KAGVTQTPRYLIKTRGQQVTLSCSPISGHRSVSWYQQTPGQGLQFLFEYFSETQRNKGNFPGRFSGRQFSNSRSEMNVSTLELGDSALYLCASSLGHDISGANVLTFGAGSRLTVL.

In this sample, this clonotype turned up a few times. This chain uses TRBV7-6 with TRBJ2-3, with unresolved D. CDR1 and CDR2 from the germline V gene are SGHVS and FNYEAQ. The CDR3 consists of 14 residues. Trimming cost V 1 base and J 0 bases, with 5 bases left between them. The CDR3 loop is CASSLGVSTDTQYF. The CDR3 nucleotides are TGTGCCAGCAGCTTAGGCGTAAGCACAGATACGCAGTATTTT.

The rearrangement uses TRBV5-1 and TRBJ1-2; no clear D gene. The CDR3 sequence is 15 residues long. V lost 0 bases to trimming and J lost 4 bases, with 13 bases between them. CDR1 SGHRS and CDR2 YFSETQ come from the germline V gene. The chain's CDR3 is CASSLEAAGGYGYTF. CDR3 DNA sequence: TGCGCCAGCAGCTTGGAGGCAGCGGGAGGCTATGGCTACACCTTC.

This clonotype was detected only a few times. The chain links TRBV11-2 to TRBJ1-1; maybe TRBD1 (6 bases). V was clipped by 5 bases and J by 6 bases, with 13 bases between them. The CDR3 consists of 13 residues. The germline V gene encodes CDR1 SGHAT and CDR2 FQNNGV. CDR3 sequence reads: CASSDDRIAEAFF. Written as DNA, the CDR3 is TGTGCCAGCAGCGATGACAGGATCGCTGAAGCTTTCTTT.

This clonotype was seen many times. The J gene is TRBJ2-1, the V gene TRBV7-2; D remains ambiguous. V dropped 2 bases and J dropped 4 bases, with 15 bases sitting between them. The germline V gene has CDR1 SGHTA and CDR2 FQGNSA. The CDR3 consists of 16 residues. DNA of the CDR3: TGTGCCAGCAGCTTATTGGGTCCTAACCTTTACAATGAGCAGTTCTTC. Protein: CASSLLGPNLYNEQFF.

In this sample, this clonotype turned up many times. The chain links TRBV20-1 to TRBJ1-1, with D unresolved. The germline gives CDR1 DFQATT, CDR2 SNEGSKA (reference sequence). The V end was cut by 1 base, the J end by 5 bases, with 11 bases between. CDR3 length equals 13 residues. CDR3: CSARGLAGTEAFF. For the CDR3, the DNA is TGCAGTGCTAGAGGACTAGCCGGGACTGAAGCTTTCTTT.

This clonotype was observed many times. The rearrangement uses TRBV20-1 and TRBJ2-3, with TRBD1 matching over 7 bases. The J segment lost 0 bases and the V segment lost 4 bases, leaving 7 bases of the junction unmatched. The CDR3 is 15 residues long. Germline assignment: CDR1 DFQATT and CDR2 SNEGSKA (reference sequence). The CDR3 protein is CSAKLTGISTDTQYF. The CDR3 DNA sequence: TGCAGTGCTAAGTTGACAGGGATCAGCACAGATACGCAGTATTTT.

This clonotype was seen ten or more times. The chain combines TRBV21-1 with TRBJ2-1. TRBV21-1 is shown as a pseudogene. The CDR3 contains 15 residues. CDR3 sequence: CASTEGDRNYNEQFF. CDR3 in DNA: TGTGCCAGCACCGAAGGGGATCGGAATTACAATGAGCAGTTCTTC.

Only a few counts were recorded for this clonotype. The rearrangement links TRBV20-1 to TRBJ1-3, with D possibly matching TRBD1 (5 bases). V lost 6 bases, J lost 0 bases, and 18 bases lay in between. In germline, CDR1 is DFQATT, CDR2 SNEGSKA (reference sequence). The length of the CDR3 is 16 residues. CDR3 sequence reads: CSAGTGRSISGNTIYF. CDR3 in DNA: TGCAGTGCCGGGACCGGGCGTTCCATCTCTGGAAACACCATATATTTT.